Listed here are 17 T cell receptor beta chains from one sample, sequenced in a study of shared clonotypes between healthy human individuals. Only in-frame clones appear in the TCRdb table, and some are missing; sequencing was by immunoSEQ multiplex PCR. The sample lists just over 2,000,000 clones, 90% to 95% occurring once. Sequencing was carried out using naive CD4+ T cells sorted from blood. Documented subset: CD45RA+ positively selected. The receptors were sampled from a man aged 18 to 29 in good health.

The V gene is TRBV6-6, the J gene TRBJ1-2; 10 bases are a match to TRBD1. Per the germline V gene, CDR1 is MNHNY and CDR2 is SVGAGI (reference sequence). V gave up 7 bases and J gave up 6 bases; unmatched junction bases: 14. The CDR3 contains 16 residues. The CDR3 bases are TGTGCCAGCACCCTGGATCCGGGACAGGGGATTGATGGCTACACCTTC. Translation: CASTLDPGQGIDGYTF.

In its sample, this clone was seen once. The V call is TRBV10-3, the J call TRBJ2-7; 7 bases are shared with TRBD2. Germline-derived CDR1 and CDR2 are ENHRY and SYGVKD. The CDR3 has 15 residues. Trimming took 3 bases from V and 2 from J; bases not matched to a gene: 7. The CDR3 loop is CAISDGGSQAYEQYF. CDR3 coding DNA: TGTGCCATCAGTGACGGGGGGAGTCAAGCCTACGAGCAGTACTTC.

This sequence joins TRBV7-2 and TRBJ1-6; the D gene is possibly TRBD1 (6 bases). V lost 5 bases and J 9 bases, leaving 17 bases between the germline ends. This CDR3 spans 15 amino acids. The germline V gene encodes CDR1 SGHTA and CDR2 FQGNSA. In DNA, the CDR3 is TGTGCCAGCAGCCCAGTACAGGGAACCGCTTCACCCCTCCACTTT. Its translation is CASSPVQGTASPLHF.

The rearrangement links TRBV19 to TRBJ1-2; 7 nucleotides align to TRBD1. From germline, CDR1 is LNHDA and CDR2 SQIVND (reference sequence). The length of the CDR3 is 15 residues. Germline trimming cut 6 bases from V and 3 bases from J; bases unmatched to any gene: 10. CDR3 coding DNA: TGTGCCAGTAGAGATAAGGGGGCGTCGGACTATGGCTACACCTTC. Translated: CASRDKGASDYGYTF.

The V and J genes are TRBV9 and TRBJ1-2; a possible D gene is TRBD1 (6 bases). This CDR3 has 15 residues. The germline V gene encodes CDR1 SGDLS and CDR2 YYNGEE. The V end lost 0 bases, the J end lost 8 bases, and 17 bases lay between the germline ends. CDR3 loop: CASSVGPTGNWGYTF. For the CDR3, the DNA is TGTGCCAGCAGCGTAGGACCGACAGGCAATTGGGGCTACACCTTC.

The genes are TRBV11-2 and TRBJ2-7, with D perhaps matching TRBD2 (6 bases). Trimming pared 4 bases from V and 4 bases from J, leaving 14 bases between. This CDR3 has 14 residues. Germline V gene data show CDR1 as SGHAT and CDR2 as FQNNGV. CDR3: CASSWGGDTYEQYF. Here the CDR3 DNA reads TGTGCCAGCAGCTGGGGAGGAGATACTTACGAGCAGTACTTC.

This chain links TRBV2 with TRBJ1-6; D gene unclear. The CDR3 extends over 14 amino acids. With 3 bases removed from V and 1 base from J, the gap between germline ends came to 4 bases. Per germline, CDR1 SNHLY and CDR2 FYNNEI. The CDR3 loop is CASSDRSYNSPLHF. The CDR3 nucleotides read TGTGCCAGCAGTGACCGGTCCTATAATTCACCCCTCCACTTT.

This clone appeared once. This sequence joins TRBV5-4 and TRBJ2-3, with no clear D. V was clipped by 0 bases and J by 2 bases, with 10 bases between them. Germline V gives CDR1 SGHNT, CDR2 YYREEE (reference sequence). The CDR3 totals 15 residues. The CDR3 bases are TGTGCCAGCAGCTTGGATTCGTACCCCACAGATACGCAGTATTTT. Encoded protein: CASSLDSYPTDTQYF.

The V and J genes are TRBV7-2 and TRBJ2-7; possible D gene TRBD1, 7 bases. The CDR3 contains 15 residues. Per the germline V gene, CDR1 is SGHTA and CDR2 is FQGNSA. Trimming left V 1 base short and J 3 bases short, with 13 bases between. The CDR3 reads CASSLGQGGFYEQYF. The CDR3 coding sequence is TGTGCCAGCAGCTTAGGGCAGGGGGGCTTCTACGAGCAGTACTTC.

The V call is TRBV4-3, the J call TRBJ2-4; TRBD2 is a possible D gene (6 bases). Germline lookup yields CDR1 LGHNA and CDR2 YSLEER. Trimming pared 1 base from V and 1 base from J, leaving 11 bases between. This CDR3 has 16 amino acids. The CDR3 region has the DNA TGCGCCAGCAGCCAAGGTAGCGGTGGGGCCAAAAACATTCAGTACTTC. As protein: CASSQGSGGAKNIQYF.

The chain combines TRBV9 with TRBJ1-3; D call uncertain. The CDR3 loop spans 16 amino acids. Looked up from germline, CDR1 is SGDLS and CDR2 is YYNGEE. Trimming cost V 0 bases and J 0 bases, with 10 bases left between them. CDR3 protein: CASSVAGGHSGNTIYF. The CDR3 region has the DNA TGTGCCAGCAGCGTAGCTGGAGGGCACTCTGGAAACACCATATATTTT.

The chain joins TRBV7-2 to TRBJ1-1; D gene uncertain. This CDR3 has 12 residues. Germline V lookup: CDR1 SGHTA, CDR2 FQGNSA. The V gene lost 2 bases and the J gene lost 4 bases, with 5 bases spanning the gap. CDR3 sequence reads: CASSLIGTEAFF. The CDR3 coding sequence is TGTGCCAGCAGCTTAATTGGCACTGAAGCTTTCTTT.

The J gene is TRBJ1-1, the V gene TRBV10-3; TRBD1 agrees at 8 bases. CDR1 and CDR2 (germline): ENHRY, SYGVKD. J was trimmed by 5 bases and V by 6 bases; bases with no gene match: 14. The CDR3 has 16 residues. The DNA for the CDR3 is TGTGCCATCAGCCCAGGACAGGGACCGGGGTATACTGAAGCTTTCTTT. It is translated as CAISPGQGPGYTEAFF.

The rearrangement uses TRBV10-1 and TRBJ2-1; 11 nucleotides agree with TRBD2. The CDR3 length is 16 residues. Germline V gives CDR1 WNHNN, CDR2 SYGVQD (reference sequence). V lost 4 bases, J lost 9 bases, and 11 bases stayed unmatched. The CDR3 is CASSVVSGGAFGEQFF. In DNA, the CDR3 is TGCGCCAGCAGTGTTGTTAGCGGGGGGGCATTCGGTGAGCAGTTCTTC.

This clone was seen once. V and J are TRBV2 and TRBJ2-4; D is unclear. Germline CDR1 reads SNHLY; CDR2 reads FYNNEI. V was trimmed by 2 bases and J by 0 bases, leaving 5 bases between them. The CDR3 is 14 amino acids. In DNA, the CDR3 is TGTGCCAGCAGTGAAATGGTAGCCAAAAACATTCAGTACTTC. This sequence encodes CASSEMVAKNIQYF.

This clone was seen a single time. V gene TRBV30 combines with J gene TRBJ2-7; D gene unclear. V lost 2 bases and J lost 3, with 17 bases in between. Germline values: CDR1 GTSNPN, CDR2 SVGIG (reference sequence). The CDR3 totals 15 residues. CDR3 loop: CAWSTRKTPGYEQYF. In DNA, the CDR3 is TGTGCCTGGAGTACACGGAAGACCCCAGGCTACGAGCAGTACTTC.

This clone was detected only once. This chain uses TRBV13 with TRBJ2-5, with a possible D match to TRBD1 (6 bases). The CDR3 loop spans 15 amino acids. V shed 2 bases and J shed 5 bases, with 15 bases lying between them. Germline V gives CDR1 PRHDT, CDR2 FYEKMQ (reference sequence). CDR3 amino acids: CASSLRDKQGETQYF. The CDR3 DNA is TGTGCCAGCAGCTTAAGGGACAAACAAGGGGAGACCCAGTACTTC.